One and the same sample provided the 20 T cell receptor beta chains below, sequenced in a study of OX40 agonist ivuxolimab in advanced cancers. TCRdb keeps only in-frame clones here, not all; method: immunoSEQ multiplex PCR. The data contain 35,000 to 50,000 clones, around 91% of them singletons. The sequenced sample was CD4+ or CD8+ T cells sorted from blood, obtained in a trial of the OX40 agonist ivuxolimab. Receptors originate from an adult with an advanced solid tumor such as melanoma, head and neck, liver or kidney cancer.

The chain joins TRBV28 to TRBJ2-1; D gene uncertain. The CDR3 extends over 12 amino acids. Germline assignment: CDR1 MDHEN and CDR2 SYDVKM. Trimming took 3 bases from V and 6 from J, leaving 6 bases between them. DNA for the CDR3: TGTGCCAGCAGTTTTTTAGGCAATGAGCAGTTCTTC. Translating gives CASSFLGNEQFF.

The chain couples TRBV7-9 to TRBJ1-2; no clear D. Between the trimmed V and J ends, which lost 5 bases and 2 bases, there was a span of 9 bases. The germline CDR1 and CDR2 sequences are SEHNR and FQNEAQ (reference sequence). This CDR3 comprises 13 residues. Here the CDR3 reads CASSPTLNYGYTF. The CDR3 DNA is TGTGCCAGCAGCCCGACCCTGAACTATGGCTACACCTTC.

The chain uses TRBV20-1 and TRBJ2-3; D unresolved. Germline lookup yields CDR1 DFQATT and CDR2 SNEGSKA (reference sequence). CDR3 length: 11 amino acids. CDR3 in DNA: TGCGGAATAGCTCCCGAAGATACGCAGTATTTT. Its translation: CGIAPEDTQYF.

The chain has TRBV18 and TRBJ1-5; no clear D. V shed 2 bases and J shed 5 bases, with 7 bases lying between them. CDR3 length equals 13 residues. CDR1 is KGHSH, CDR2 LQKENI, per germline. CDR3 DNA: TGTGCCAGCTCACCAGGCACAGATCAGCCCCAGCATTTT. It is translated as CASSPGTDQPQHF.

This rearrangement joins TRBV28 to TRBJ1-5; tentative D call: TRBD1 (6 bases). V was trimmed by 7 bases and J by 3 bases, leaving 25 bases between them. The CDR3 consists of 18 residues. From germline, CDR1 is MDHEN and CDR2 SYDVKM. In nucleotides, the CDR3 is TGTGCCAGCAACCGAGGGGGTAGGCAGGGGAGGCTCAATCAGCCCCAGCATTTT. Its translation is CASNRGGRQGRLNQPQHF.

The chain links TRBV18 to TRBJ1-1; D gene uncertain. V lost 3 bases, J lost 6 bases, and 17 bases lay in between. Germline lookup yields CDR1 KGHSH and CDR2 LQKENI. The CDR3 is made up of 15 amino acids. The CDR3, as DNA: TGTGCCAGCTCACCTCGGTCCAGCCGGGATCCTGAAGCTTTCTTT. Translated: CASSPRSSRDPEAFF.

The chain employs TRBV11-1 and TRBJ2-1; 11 nucleotides agree with TRBD2. Germline loops: CDR1 SGHAT, CDR2 FQDESV (reference sequence). The CDR3 consists of 15 residues. V was clipped by 0 bases and J by 5 bases; unmatched bases: 0. DNA for the CDR3: TGTGCCAGCAGCTTAGCACTAGCGGGAGACAATGAGCAGTTCTTC. This codes for CASSLALAGDNEQFF.

J is TRBJ1-1 and V is TRBV30; D is possibly TRBD1 (5 bases). Looked up from germline, CDR1 is GTSNPN and CDR2 is SVGIG (reference sequence). The CDR3 is made up of 14 amino acids. V was pared by 0 bases and J by 3 bases, with 11 bases between. The chain's CDR3 is CAWSVLQQDTEAFF. For the CDR3, the DNA is TGTGCCTGGAGTGTACTCCAACAGGACACTGAAGCTTTCTTT.

The table lists this clone with a count of one. The chain joins TRBV5-4 to TRBJ2-3, with D possibly being TRBD1 (5 bases). The germline CDR1 and CDR2 sequences are SGHNT and YYREEE (reference sequence). There are 15 residues in the CDR3. Trimming cost V 5 bases and J 1 base, with 14 bases left between them. The CDR3 is CASRKELGGTDTQYF. In DNA, the CDR3 is TGTGCCAGCAGGAAAGAATTAGGGGGCACAGATACGCAGTATTTT.

The V gene is TRBV7-9, the J gene TRBJ2-7; 8 bases are shared with TRBD1. The CDR3 sequence is 14 residues long. V was clipped by 5 bases and J by 6 bases; unmatched bases: 9. Germline CDR1 is SEHNR and CDR2 is FQNEAQ (reference sequence). The CDR3: CASSPDRVGGEQYF. The CDR3 DNA reads TGTGCCAGCAGCCCGGACAGGGTTGGTGGCGAGCAGTACTTC.

This clone was counted once. The V call is TRBV5-5, the J call TRBJ2-1; 7 nucleotides agree with TRBD1. Germline V gene data show CDR1 as SGHKS and CDR2 as YYEKEE (reference sequence). J lost 5 bases, V lost 0 bases, and 8 bases had no gene match. The CDR3 runs to 16 residues. The chain's CDR3 is CASSLGTGVSNNEQFF. Written as DNA, the CDR3 is TGTGCCAGCAGCTTGGGCACAGGGGTTAGTAACAATGAGCAGTTCTTC.

The chain couples TRBV27 to TRBJ2-3, with TRBD2 matching over 8 bases. Germline CDR1 MNHEY, CDR2 SMNVEV (reference sequence). The ends lost 7 bases at V and 9 bases at J; junction bases unmatched: 18. The length of the CDR3 is 16 residues. Here the CDR3 reads CASTSFGGAGETTQYF. The CDR3 DNA follows: TGTGCCAGCACCTCTTTCGGGGGGGCCGGGGAGACCACGCAGTATTTT.

This chain links TRBV4-3 with TRBJ2-3; 7 bases fit TRBD2. Germline assignment: CDR1 LGHNA and CDR2 YSLEER. There are 21 residues in the CDR3. After removal of 0 bases from V and 0 bases from J, the junction contained 18 bases not matched to a gene. CDR3: CASSQDGPPSGHLYSTDTQYF. The DNA for the CDR3 is TGCGCCAGCAGCCAAGATGGTCCCCCTAGCGGCCACCTCTACAGCACAGATACGCAGTATTTT.

The chain uses TRBV28 and TRBJ2-1; 10 bases agree with TRBD2. This CDR3 spans 15 amino acids. In germline, CDR1 is MDHEN, CDR2 SYDVKM. The ends lost 7 bases at V and 5 bases at J; junction bases unmatched: 8. CDR3 protein: CASTYPSGRNNEQFF. As DNA, the CDR3 is TGTGCCAGCACATACCCTAGCGGGAGAAACAATGAGCAGTTCTTC.

The chain is built from TRBV29-1 and TRBJ2-5, with D unresolved. This CDR3 comprises 13 residues. The germline V and J ends were trimmed by 7 bases and 4 bases, with 16 bases remaining between them. Germline CDR1 is SQVTM and CDR2 is ANQGSEA. The DNA for the CDR3 is TGCAGCGGGGGTAGCCCAGTCGGAGAGACCCAGTACTTC. Translation: CSGGSPVGETQYF.

The rearrangement uses TRBV5-6 and TRBJ1-2, with D unclear. The CDR3 extends over 15 amino acids. With 2 bases removed from V and 4 bases from J, the gap between germline ends came to 15 bases. The germline gives CDR1 SGHDT, CDR2 YYEEEE. This CDR3 reads CASSFRREGTYGYTF. In nucleotides, the CDR3 is TGTGCCAGCAGCTTCAGGAGGGAGGGTACCTATGGCTACACCTTC.

The genes are TRBV30 and TRBJ2-5; tentative D call: TRBD1 (5 bases). V dropped 2 bases and J dropped 2 bases, with 9 bases sitting between them. The CDR3 is 13 residues long. CDR1 and CDR2 (germline): GTSNPN, SVGIG (reference sequence). The CDR3 reads CAWSRGWQETQYF. The CDR3 bases are TGTGCCTGGAGTAGGGGATGGCAAGAGACCCAGTACTTC.

V usage is TRBV15 and J usage is TRBJ2-5; 10 nucleotides agree with TRBD2. Per germline, CDR1 LNHNV and CDR2 YYDKDF (reference sequence). The V segment lost 0 bases and the J segment 3 bases; nucleotides outside the gene matches: 10. The CDR3 has 18 residues. The CDR3 bases are TGTGCCACCAGCAGAGAAAGAGCGGGGGGGCGATTTGAAGAGACCCAGTACTTC. Encoded protein: CATSRERAGGRFEETQYF.

To note about this clone: At the DNA level, this CDR3 is encoded by other sequences in the same sample as well. The chain has TRBV5-1 and TRBJ2-3; D uncertain. The V and J ends lost 5 bases and 0 bases respectively, with 4 bases between them. CDR1 is SGHRS, CDR2 YFSETQ, per germline. The CDR3 has 12 residues. CDR3: CASSDSTDTQYF. The CDR3 coding sequence is TGCGCCAGCAGTGACAGCACAGATACGCAGTATTTT.

This clone was detected once. J is TRBJ2-7 and V is TRBV7-2; 8 bases fit TRBD2. Germline assignment: CDR1 SGHTA and CDR2 FQGNSA. The CDR3 totals 14 residues. Trimming at V came to 2 bases and at J to 4 bases, leaving 4 bases not matched to a gene. The CDR3: CASSLIAGTYEQYF. For the CDR3, the DNA is TGTGCCAGCAGCTTAATAGCGGGAACTTACGAGCAGTACTTC.